This record concerns one TCR beta chain sequence. Data came from immunoSEQ multiplex PCR; TCRdb stores just in-frame clones and leaves some out. The data show about 72,000 clones, 91% seen once. This specimen comes from a study of blood T cell repertoires in COVID-19. The V and J ends lost 0 bases and 5 bases, in that order; junction bases with no gene match: 6. This CDR3 comprises 16 residues. Germline CDR1 is ENHRY and CDR2 is SYGVKD. V is TRBV10-3 and J is TRBJ2-3, with 9 bases matching TRBD2. Sequences were obtained from peripheral blood. This clonotype was sampled from a human donor in a cohort sampled during active COVID-19. The CDR3 DNA follows: TGTGCCATCAGTGAGTCGTTGGCGGGAGGGCAAGATACGCAGTATTTT. Protein product: CAISESLAGGQDTQYF.